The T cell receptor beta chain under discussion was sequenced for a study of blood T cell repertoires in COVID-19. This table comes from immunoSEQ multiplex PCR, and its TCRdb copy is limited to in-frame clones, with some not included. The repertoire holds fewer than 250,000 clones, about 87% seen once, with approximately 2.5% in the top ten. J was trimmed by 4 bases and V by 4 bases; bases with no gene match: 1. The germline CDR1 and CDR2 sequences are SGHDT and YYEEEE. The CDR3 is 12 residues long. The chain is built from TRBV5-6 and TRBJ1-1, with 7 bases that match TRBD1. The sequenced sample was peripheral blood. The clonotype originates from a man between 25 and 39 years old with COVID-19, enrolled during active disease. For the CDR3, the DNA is TGTGCCAGCAGCCCAGGGGGCACTGAAGCTTTCTTT. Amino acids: CASSPGGTEAFF.